This entry features one TCR beta chain sequence. What it recognizes is unknown. The data were obtained in a study of shared clonotypes between healthy human individuals. Findings of the study overall: Naive subsets generally exceeded memory subsets in estimated richness.

Germline assignment: CDR1 SNHLY and CDR2 FYNNEI. This CDR3 has 14 residues. With 5 bases removed from V and 1 base from J, the gap between germline ends came to 9 bases. Profiling relied on immunoSEQ multiplex PCR, and the TCRdb table lists in-frame clones only, not all of them. Of around 1.1 million clones listed, 77% are singletons. Sequencing was performed on memory CD4+ T cells from PBMCs. Noted subset: CD45RA-negative fraction. The TCR sequence derives from a man younger than 35 in good health. Some clones in this sample may be carry-over from other donors' samples. The chain couples TRBV2 to TRBJ1-5; D might be TRBD1 (5 bases). CDR3 DNA sequence: TGTGCCAGCAGTCCGGGACTGAGCAATCAGCCCCAGCATTTT. Amino acid sequence: CASSPGLSNQPQHF.